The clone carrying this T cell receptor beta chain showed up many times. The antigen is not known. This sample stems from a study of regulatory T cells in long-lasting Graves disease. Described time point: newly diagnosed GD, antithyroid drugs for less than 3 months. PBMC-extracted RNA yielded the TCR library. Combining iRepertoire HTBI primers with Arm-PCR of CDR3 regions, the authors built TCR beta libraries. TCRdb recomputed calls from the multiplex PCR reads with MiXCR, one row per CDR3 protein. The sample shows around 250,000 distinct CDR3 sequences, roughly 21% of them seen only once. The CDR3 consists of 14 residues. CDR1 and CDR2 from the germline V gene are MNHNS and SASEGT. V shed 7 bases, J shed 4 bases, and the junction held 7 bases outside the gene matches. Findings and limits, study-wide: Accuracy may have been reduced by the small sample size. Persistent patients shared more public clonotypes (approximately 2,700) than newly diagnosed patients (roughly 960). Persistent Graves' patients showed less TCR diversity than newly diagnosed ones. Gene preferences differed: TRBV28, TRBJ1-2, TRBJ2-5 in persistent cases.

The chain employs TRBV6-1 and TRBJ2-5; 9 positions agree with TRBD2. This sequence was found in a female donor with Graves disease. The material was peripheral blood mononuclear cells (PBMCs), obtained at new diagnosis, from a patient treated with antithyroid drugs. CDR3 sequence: CASTLGRGGETQYF. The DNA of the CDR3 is TGTGCCAGCACATTGGGGCGGGGGGGAGAGACCCAGTACTTC.